This TCR beta chain was identified during a study of CD8 T cells in Susac syndrome. The CDR3 is 15 amino acids. Per the germline V gene, CDR1 is DFQATT and CDR2 is SNEGSKA (reference sequence). V was clipped by 0 bases and J by 5 bases; unmatched bases: 8. Random hexamers were used to reverse transcribe the RNA input (roughly 0.5 to 1 ug). TCRdb re-analysed the immunoSEQ multiplex PCR reads in MiXCR, keeping a single row per CDR3 protein. The sample has 150,000 to 200,000 distinct CDR3 sequences; just under 95% are singletons. This TCR derives from a human donor in good health. This chain links TRBV20-1 with TRBJ2-7; TRBD1 matches 9 bases. Sequenced input: CD4+ T cells from PBMCs. The CDR3 loop reads CSARDPGTGNDEQYF. The CDR3, as DNA: TGCAGTGCTAGAGACCCCGGGACAGGGAATGACGAGCAGTACTTC.